This T cell receptor (beta chain) came from a study of blood T cell repertoires in COVID-19. Study information: The United States, Italy and Spain were the sources of the acute and convalescent COVID-19 samples. Sample material is recorded as cDNA or gDNA derived from T cells, B-cell-depleted T cells, or PBMCs.

In the source study's methods: The authors estimated nucleated cell counts from reference gene primer amplification. Sequencing was performed with immunoSEQ multiplex PCR; in TCRdb, only in-frame clones are kept and a portion is missing. V, J and clone size reflect that table, while D and trimming were determined from the DNA. This sample has more than 200,000 clones; 88% occur once, and the top ten carry 1.5% to 2%. Germline assignment: CDR1 MNHEY and CDR2 SMNVEV (reference sequence). CDR3 size: 15 residues. V was clipped by 4 bases and J by 4 bases, with 11 bases between them. Sequencing was done on a sample of peripheral blood. The chain links TRBV27 to TRBJ1-6; tentatively, D is TRBD1 (6 bases). The TCR was taken from a man between 65 and 85 years old with acute or convalescent COVID-19. CDR3 sequence (DNA): TGTGCCAGCAGTTCCCCAGGGGATTATAATTCACCCCTCCACTTT. The encoded protein is CASSSPGDYNSPLHF.